This is a list of T cell receptor beta chains from one sample in a study of blood T cell repertoires in COVID-19. The assay was immunoSEQ multiplex PCR, and TCRdb's table has in-frame clones only and misses some. Here the sample spans approximately 300,000 clones, approximately 90% being singletons. The sequencing sample was made of PBMCs or T cells enriched from blood (not recorded which). The receptors stem from a young woman who had recovered from COVID-19. The CDR3 runs from the conserved cysteine through the conserved F or W. The order of the fields is J gene, V gene, clone size, D gene, CDR3 protein, CDR3 DNA. The D gene is left open where the match is weak. For some rows the clone size is stated as once, few or many, or as a class when expanded; others skip it.

J gene: TRBJ2-7
V gene: TRBV7-6
clone size: .
D gene: TRBD2
CDR3 protein: CASTRTPLAGEYEQYF
CDR3 DNA: TGTGCCAGCACGCGAACCCCACTAGCGGGGGAGTACGAGCAGTACTTC

J gene: TRBJ1-2
V gene: TRBV6-2/TRBV6-3
clone size: few
D gene: .
CDR3 protein: CASSSTGYGYTF
CDR3 DNA: TGTGCCAGCAGTTCAACAGGGTACGGCTACACCTTC

J gene: TRBJ2-1
V gene: TRBV28
clone size: .
D gene: TRBD2
CDR3 protein: CASTTGGGEAHEQFF
CDR3 DNA: TGTGCCAGCACCACGGGCGGGGGAGAGGCTCATGAGCAGTTCTTC

J gene: TRBJ1-2
V gene: TRBV27
clone size: .
D gene: TRBD1
CDR3 protein: CASSLGTGAYGYTF
CDR3 DNA: TGTGCCAGCAGCCTAGGGACAGGAGCTTATGGCTACACCTTC

J gene: TRBJ1-2
V gene: TRBV12-3/TRBV12-4
clone size: .
D gene: TRBD1
CDR3 protein: CASSLAGDSGYTF
CDR3 DNA: TGTGCCAGCAGTTTGGCAGGGGACAGTGGCTACACCTTC

J gene: TRBJ1-2
V gene: TRBV5-1
clone size: .
D gene: .
CDR3 protein: CASSLLPGPYGYTF
CDR3 DNA: TGCGCCAGCAGCTTGTTACCGGGTCCCTATGGCTACACCTTC

J gene: TRBJ2-7
V gene: TRBV10-3
clone size: .
D gene: .
CDR3 protein: CAISDSERGWFDEQYF
CDR3 DNA: TGTGCCATCAGTGACTCGGAACGGGGGTGGTTTGACGAGCAGTACTTC

J gene: TRBJ2-7
V gene: TRBV21-1
clone size: .
D gene: .
CDR3 protein: CASSKIGEQYF
CDR3 DNA: TGTGCCAGCAGCAAAATCGGCGAGCAGTACTTC

J gene: TRBJ1-1
V gene: TRBV18
clone size: .
D gene: TRBD1
CDR3 protein: CASSPPRTGNAEAFF
CDR3 DNA: TGTGCCAGCTCACCACCGAGGACAGGGAACGCTGAAGCTTTCTTT

J gene: TRBJ1-2
V gene: TRBV2
clone size: .
D gene: TRBD1
CDR3 protein: CAVRDRVNYGYTF
CDR3 DNA: TGTGCCGTTCGGGACAGGGTAAACTATGGCTACACCTTC